This T cell receptor beta chain was captured in a study of blood T cell repertoires in COVID-19. Study context: Some COVID-19 samples were acute and others convalescent; all came from the United States, Italy and Spain. PBMCs, B-cell-depleted T cells, or T cells were the source of the cDNA or gDNA that made up the material.

Trimming pared 5 bases from V and 2 bases from J, leaving 15 bases between. The CDR3 sequence is 15 residues long. Per germline, CDR1 SGHAT and CDR2 FQNNGV. As originally analysed: Amplification of reference gene primers was used by the study to estimate nucleated cell counts. The repertoire was sequenced with immunoSEQ multiplex PCR; TCRdb's copy has only in-frame clones and lacks some. V and J calls and clone size are as listed in that table; D and trimming were resolved from the DNA. The data contain some 220,000 clones, 80% of them seen just once; the ten biggest clones take up 7.2%. This clone was counted once.

This sequence was found in a woman in her 70s with acute or convalescent COVID-19. The chain couples TRBV11-2 to TRBJ1-1; TRBD1 is a possible D gene (5 bases). Sequencing was carried out using peripheral blood. As DNA, the CDR3 is TGTGCCAGCAGCCCTCTGGGGGAGGGTAACACTGAAGCTTTCTTT. This sequence encodes CASSPLGEGNTEAFF. The variable domain in full, with the rest retrieved from reference TRBV11-2 and TRBJ1-1, is EAGVAQSPRYKIIEKRQSVAFWCNPISGHATLYWYQQILGQGPKLLIQFQNNGVVDDSQLPKDRFSAERLKGVDSTLKIQPAKLEDSAVYLCASSPLGEGNTEAFFGQGTRLTVV.